A single T cell receptor beta chain is shown here with its context. Its specificity is not known. The data derive from a study of OX40 agonist ivuxolimab in advanced cancers. Background on the study: A mean age of about 59 years, range roughly 23 to 85, was recorded, and 70% to 85% were male.

The CDR3 is made up of 15 amino acids. Germline V CDR1 and CDR2: SGHAT, FQNNGV. The V end was cut by 6 bases, the J end by 2 bases, with 17 bases between. Some clones are missing from TCRdb's copy, which holds only in-frame ones; the method was immunoSEQ multiplex PCR. The top ten clones hold roughly 13% of a sample with approximately 60,000 clones, 85% to 95% of them seen once. Findings of the study overall: Among the lowest levels of clonal expansion were found in partial responders at 0.1-3.0 mg/kg.

The V gene is TRBV11-2, the J gene TRBJ2-7; D gene unclear. This receptor was identified in an adult with an advanced solid tumor such as melanoma, head and neck, liver or kidney cancer. The sample in question was CD4+ or CD8+ T cells sorted from blood, obtained in a trial of the OX40 agonist ivuxolimab. The DNA of the CDR3 is TGTGCCAGCAGGGGCGTAATGGTGGGGACCTACGAGCAGTACTTC. This translates into CASRGVMVGTYEQYF. Based on the CDR3 plus reference TRBV11-2 and TRBJ2-7, the full variable domain is EAGVAQSPRYKIIEKRQSVAFWCNPISGHATLYWYQQILGQGPKLLIQFQNNGVVDDSQLPKDRFSAERLKGVDSTLKIQPAKLEDSAVYLCASRGVMVGTYEQYFGPGTRLTVT.